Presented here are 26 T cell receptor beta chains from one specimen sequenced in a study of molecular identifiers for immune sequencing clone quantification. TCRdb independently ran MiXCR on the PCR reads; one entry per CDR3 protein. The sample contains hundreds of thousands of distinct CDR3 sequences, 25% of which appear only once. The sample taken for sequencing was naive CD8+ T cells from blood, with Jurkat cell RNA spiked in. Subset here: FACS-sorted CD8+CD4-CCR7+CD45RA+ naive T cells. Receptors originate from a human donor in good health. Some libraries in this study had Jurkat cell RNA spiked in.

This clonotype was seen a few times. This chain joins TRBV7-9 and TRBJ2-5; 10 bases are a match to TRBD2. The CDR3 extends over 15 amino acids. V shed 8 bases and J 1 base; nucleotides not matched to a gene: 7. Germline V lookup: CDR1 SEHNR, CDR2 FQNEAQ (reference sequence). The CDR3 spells CASGRLAGVQETQYF. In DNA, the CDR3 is TGTGCCAGCGGACGCCTAGCGGGGGTCCAAGAGACCCAGTACTTC.

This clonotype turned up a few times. CDR3 DNA sequence: TGTGCCAGCAGTTACCAGGGGTCATTCACTGAAGCTTTCTTT. Translation gives CASSYQGSFTEAFF. J is TRBJ1-1 and V is TRBV6-2 or TRBV6-3; D might be TRBD1 (6 bases). The CDR3 is 14 amino acids. V was trimmed by 2 bases and J by 4 bases, leaving 11 bases between them. Germline values: CDR1 MNHEY, CDR2 SVGEGT.

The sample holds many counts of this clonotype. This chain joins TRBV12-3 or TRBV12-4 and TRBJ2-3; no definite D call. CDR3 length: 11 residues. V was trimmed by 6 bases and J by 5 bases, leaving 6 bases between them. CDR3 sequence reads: CASRGIDTQYF. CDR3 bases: TGTGCCAGCAGGGGGATAGATACGCAGTATTTT.

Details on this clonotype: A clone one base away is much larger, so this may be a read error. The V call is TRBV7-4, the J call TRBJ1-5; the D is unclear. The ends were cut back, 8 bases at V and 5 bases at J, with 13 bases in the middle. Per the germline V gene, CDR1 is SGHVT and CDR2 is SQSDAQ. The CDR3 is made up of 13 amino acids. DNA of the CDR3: TGTGCCAGCTGGCCCGCCGCAGATCAGCCCCAGCATTTT. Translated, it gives CASWPAADQPQHF.

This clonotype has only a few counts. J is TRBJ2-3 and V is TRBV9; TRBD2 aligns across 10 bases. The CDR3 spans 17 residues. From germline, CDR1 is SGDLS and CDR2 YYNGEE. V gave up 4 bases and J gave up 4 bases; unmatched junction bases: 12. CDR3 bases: TGTGCCAGCAGCCCCGGTCTAGCGGGAGTAGTCGCAGATACGCAGTATTTT. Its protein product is CASSPGLAGVVADTQYF.

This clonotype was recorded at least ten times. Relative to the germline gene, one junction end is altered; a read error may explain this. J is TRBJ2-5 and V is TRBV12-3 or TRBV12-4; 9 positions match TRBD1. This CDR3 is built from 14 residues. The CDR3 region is CASSFGTGQETQYF. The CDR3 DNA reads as TGCGCCAGCAGCTTCGGGACAGGGCAAGAGACCCAGTACTTC.

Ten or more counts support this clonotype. The CDR3 DNA reads as TGTGCCACCTCGGGGACAACGCCTATAGATGATTCACCCCTCCACTTT. Translating it yields CATSGTTPIDDSPLHF. V usage is TRBV7-9 and J usage is TRBJ1-6; D might be TRBD1 (6 bases). The CDR3 is 16 amino acids. Between the trimmed V and J ends, which lost 10 bases and 8 bases, there was a span of 24 bases. Germline V gene lookup returns CDR1 SEHNR and CDR2 FQNEAQ (reference sequence).

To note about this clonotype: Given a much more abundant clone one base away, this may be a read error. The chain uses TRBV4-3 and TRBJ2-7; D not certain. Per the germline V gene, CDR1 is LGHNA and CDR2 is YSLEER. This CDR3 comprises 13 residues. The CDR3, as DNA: TGCGCCCGCAGCCAACTCCTCGAGGACGAGCAGTACTTC. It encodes CARSQLLEDEQYF.

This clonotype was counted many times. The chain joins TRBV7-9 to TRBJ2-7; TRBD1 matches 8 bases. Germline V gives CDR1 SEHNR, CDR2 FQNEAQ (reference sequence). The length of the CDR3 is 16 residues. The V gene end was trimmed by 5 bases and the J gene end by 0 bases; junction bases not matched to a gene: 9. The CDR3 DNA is TGTGCCAGCAGCGATCCGAAACAGGGGGTCTCCTACGAGCAGTACTTC. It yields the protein CASSDPKQGVSYEQYF.

The CDR3 DNA sequence: TGTGCCACCAGTGTCGGGGGATCTAGCACAGATACGCAGTATTTT. The encoded protein is CATSVGGSSTDTQYF. The chain uses TRBV24-1 and TRBJ2-3; TRBD2 is a possible D gene (6 bases). The CDR3 sequence is 15 residues long. Germline V gives CDR1 KGHDR, CDR2 SFDVKD. V was cut by 5 bases and J by 0 bases, with 11 bases left in between.

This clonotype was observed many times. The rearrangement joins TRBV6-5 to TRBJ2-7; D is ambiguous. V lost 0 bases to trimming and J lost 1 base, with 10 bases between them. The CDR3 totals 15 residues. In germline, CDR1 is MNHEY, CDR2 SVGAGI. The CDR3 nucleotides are TGTGCCAGCAGTTACTCCCAGAGCTTGTCCTACGAGCAGTACTTC. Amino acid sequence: CASSYSQSLSYEQYF.

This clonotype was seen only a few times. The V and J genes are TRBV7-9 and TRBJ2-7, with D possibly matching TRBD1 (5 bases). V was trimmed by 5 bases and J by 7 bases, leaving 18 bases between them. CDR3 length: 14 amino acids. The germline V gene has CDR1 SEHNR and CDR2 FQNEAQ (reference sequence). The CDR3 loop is CASSRDSSRYEQYF. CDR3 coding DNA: TGTGCCAGCAGCAGAGACAGTTCGCGCTATGAGCAGTACTTC.

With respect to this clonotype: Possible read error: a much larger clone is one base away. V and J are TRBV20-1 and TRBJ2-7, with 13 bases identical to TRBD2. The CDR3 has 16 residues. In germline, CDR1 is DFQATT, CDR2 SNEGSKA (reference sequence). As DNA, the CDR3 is TGCTGTGCTAGAGATTTAACTAGCGGGAGGGCCTCCGAGCAGTACTTC. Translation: CCARDLTSGRASEQYF.

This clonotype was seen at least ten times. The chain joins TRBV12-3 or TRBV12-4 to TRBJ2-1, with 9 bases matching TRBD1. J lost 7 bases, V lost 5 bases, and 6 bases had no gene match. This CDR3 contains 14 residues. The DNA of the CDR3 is TGTGCCAGCAGTCCAACGGACAGGGGTAATGAGCAGTTCTTC. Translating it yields CASSPTDRGNEQFF.

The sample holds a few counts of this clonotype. The CDR3 here is CASSIMGGGTGELFF. In DNA, the CDR3 is TGTGCCAGCAGCATCATGGGGGGTGGCACCGGGGAGCTGTTTTTT. The chain carries TRBV28 and TRBJ2-2; D may be TRBD2 (6 bases). The CDR3 sequence is 15 residues long. The V end lost 6 bases, the J end lost 4 bases, and 15 bases lay between the germline ends. Germline assignment: CDR1 MDHEN and CDR2 SYDVKM.

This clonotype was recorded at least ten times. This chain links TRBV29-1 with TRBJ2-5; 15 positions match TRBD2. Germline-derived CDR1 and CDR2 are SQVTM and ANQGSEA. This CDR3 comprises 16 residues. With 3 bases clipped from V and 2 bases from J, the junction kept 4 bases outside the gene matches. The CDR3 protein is CSVDGLAGGPQETQYF. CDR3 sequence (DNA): TGCAGCGTTGATGGACTAGCGGGAGGGCCTCAAGAGACCCAGTACTTC.

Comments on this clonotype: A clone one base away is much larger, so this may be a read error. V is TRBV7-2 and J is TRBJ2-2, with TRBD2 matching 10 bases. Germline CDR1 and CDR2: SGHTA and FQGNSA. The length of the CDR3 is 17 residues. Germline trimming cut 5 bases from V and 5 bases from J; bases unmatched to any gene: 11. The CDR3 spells CASSLGLAEAMTGELFF. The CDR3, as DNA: TGTGCCAGCAGCCTAGGACTAGCGGAAGCAATGACCGGGGAGCTGTTTTTT.

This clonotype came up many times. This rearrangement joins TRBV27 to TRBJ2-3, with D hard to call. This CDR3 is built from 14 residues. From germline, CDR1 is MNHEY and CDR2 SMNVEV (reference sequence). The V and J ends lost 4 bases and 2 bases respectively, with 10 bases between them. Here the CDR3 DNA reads TGTGCCAGCAGTTCAATCTCCCTCACAGATACGCAGTATTTT. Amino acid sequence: CASSSISLTDTQYF.

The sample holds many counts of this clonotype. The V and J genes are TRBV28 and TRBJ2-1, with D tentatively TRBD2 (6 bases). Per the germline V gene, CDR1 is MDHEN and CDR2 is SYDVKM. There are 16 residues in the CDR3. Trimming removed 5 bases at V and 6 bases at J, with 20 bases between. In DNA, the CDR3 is TGTGCCAGCAGTCCCGACGCTAGCGCCCGATTCAATGAGCAGTTCTTC. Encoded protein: CASSPDASARFNEQFF.

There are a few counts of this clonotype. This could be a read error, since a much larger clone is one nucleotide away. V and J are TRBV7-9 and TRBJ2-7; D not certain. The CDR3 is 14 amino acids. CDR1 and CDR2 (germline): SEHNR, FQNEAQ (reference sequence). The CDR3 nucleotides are TGTGCCAGCAGCGCCGGGCCCCTAGTGTACGAGCAGTGCTTC. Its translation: CASSAGPLVYEQCF.

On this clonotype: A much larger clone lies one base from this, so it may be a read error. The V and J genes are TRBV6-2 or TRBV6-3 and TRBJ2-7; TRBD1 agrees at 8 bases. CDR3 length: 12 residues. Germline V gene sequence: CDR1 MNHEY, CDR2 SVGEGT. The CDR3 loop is CASSYDRGEQHF. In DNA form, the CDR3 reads TGTGCCAGCAGTTACGACAGGGGCGAGCAGCACTTC.

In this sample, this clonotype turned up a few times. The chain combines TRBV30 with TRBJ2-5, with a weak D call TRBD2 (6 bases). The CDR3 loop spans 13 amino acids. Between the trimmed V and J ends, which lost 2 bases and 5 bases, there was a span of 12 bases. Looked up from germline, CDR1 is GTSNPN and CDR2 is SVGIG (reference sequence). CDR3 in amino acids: CAWSPTRSETQYF. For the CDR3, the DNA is TGTGCCTGGAGTCCGACTAGGTCGGAGACCCAGTACTTC.

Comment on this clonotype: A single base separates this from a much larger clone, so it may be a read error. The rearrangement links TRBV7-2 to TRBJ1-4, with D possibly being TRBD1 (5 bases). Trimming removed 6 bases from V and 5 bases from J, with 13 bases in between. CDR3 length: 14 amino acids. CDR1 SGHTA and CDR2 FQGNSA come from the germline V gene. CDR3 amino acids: CASRRGSLNEKLFF. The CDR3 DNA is TGTGCCAGCAGAAGGGGCAGTTTAAATGAAAAACTGTTTTTT.

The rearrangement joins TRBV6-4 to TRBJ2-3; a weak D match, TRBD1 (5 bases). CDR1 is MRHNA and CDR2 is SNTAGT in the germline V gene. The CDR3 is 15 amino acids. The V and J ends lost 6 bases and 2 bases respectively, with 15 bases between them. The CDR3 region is CASRRTDIYTDTQYF. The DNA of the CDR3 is TGTGCCAGCAGGCGAACGGACATCTACACAGATACGCAGTATTTT.

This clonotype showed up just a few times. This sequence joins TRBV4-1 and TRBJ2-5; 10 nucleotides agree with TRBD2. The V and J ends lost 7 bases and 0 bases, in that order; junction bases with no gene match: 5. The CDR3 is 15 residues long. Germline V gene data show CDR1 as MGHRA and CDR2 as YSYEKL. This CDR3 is CASTLSGGYQETQYF. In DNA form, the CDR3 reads TGCGCCAGCACCCTTAGCGGGGGGTACCAAGAGACCCAGTACTTC.

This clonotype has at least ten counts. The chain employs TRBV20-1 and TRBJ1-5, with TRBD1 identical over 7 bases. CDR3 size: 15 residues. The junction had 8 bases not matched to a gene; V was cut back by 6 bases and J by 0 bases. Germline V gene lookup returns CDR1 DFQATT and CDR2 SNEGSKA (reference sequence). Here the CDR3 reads CSAPGGYDSNQPQHF. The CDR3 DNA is TGCAGTGCCCCAGGGGGGTATGATAGCAATCAGCCCCAGCATTTT.